This TCR beta chain was captured by sequencing in a study of identifying expanded T cells in peripheral blood. General study points: Across healthy donors, higher total template counts meant significantly greater roughly 2-week count variance. Technical replicates showed roughly 1.2 changed clones; two weeks about 16.4; four weeks 19.

Only in-frame clones appear in the TCRdb table, and some are missing; sequencing was by immunoSEQ multiplex PCR. The repertoire holds about 82,000 clones, roughly 89% seen once, with approximately 7% in the top ten. In regard to this clone: The antigen remains unidentified.

Healthy donors had no documented immune events, such as infections, while sampled. CDR1 and CDR2 (germline): SGHRS, YFSETQ. The CDR3 has 15 residues. V trimming: 4 bases; J trimming: 4 bases; junction bases outside the gene matches: 8. This TCR was sampled from a person between 18 and 75 years old in good health. The rearrangement links TRBV5-1 to TRBJ2-5; TRBD1 matches 9 bases. The sample taken for sequencing was blood. The CDR3 sequence is CASSRTTGGIETQYF. Written as DNA, the CDR3 is TGCGCCAGCAGCCGCACCACAGGGGGCATAGAGACCCAGTACTTC.